Each of the 3 T cell receptor beta chains below was sequenced from the same sample in a study of blood T cell repertoires in COVID-19. Here immunoSEQ multiplex PCR was the method, and the copy in TCRdb shows in-frame clones only, minus some. The profile shows about 130,000 clones, roughly 88% of them singletons. The material sequenced was peripheral blood. These receptors came from a human donor in a cohort sampled during active COVID-19.

This clone has just a few counts. V is TRBV5-1 and J is TRBJ1-3; TRBD1 is a possible D gene (6 bases). Deletions cut 0 bases from V and 2 bases from J, with 9 bases between. CDR3 length equals 15 residues. Per the germline V gene, CDR1 is SGHRS and CDR2 is YFSETQ. CDR3 coding DNA: TGCGCCAGCAGCTTGGCACAGGGTACTGGAAACACCATATATTTT. Amino acid sequence: CASSLAQGTGNTIYF.

Only a few counts were recorded for this clone. The rearrangement links TRBV11-2 to TRBJ2-2; D gene uncertain. Between the trimmed V and J ends, which lost 4 bases and 1 base, there was a span of 10 bases. The CDR3 sequence is 15 residues long. CDR1 and CDR2 (germline): SGHAT, FQNNGV. The chain's CDR3 is CASSSLPLNTGELFF. CDR3 DNA: TGTGCCAGCAGCTCCCTCCCTTTGAACACCGGGGAGCTGTTTTTT.

The rearrangement joins TRBV28 to TRBJ2-3; 8 positions agree with TRBD2. J gave up 4 bases and V 3 bases, and 3 bases lay outside the gene matches. The CDR3 length is 14 residues. Per the germline V gene, CDR1 is MDHEN and CDR2 is SYDVKM. The CDR3 DNA is TGTGCCAGCAGTTTGCGGGGGGCATCAGATACGCAGTATTTT. It translates to CASSLRGASDTQYF.